One sample yielded the 16 T cell receptor beta chains listed below, sequenced in a study of shared clonotypes between healthy human individuals. The method was immunoSEQ multiplex PCR; TCRdb's version includes in-frame clones alone and lacks a portion of them. The sample consists of about 490,000 clones, approximately 84% of them appearing once. The sample consisted of PBMCs. The receptor source for this set is a woman aged 40 to 49 in good health. Some clones in this sample may be carry-over from other donors' samples.

The CDR3 DNA sequence: TGTGCCAGCAGTGTCGGGGACACCATGGTGGTGGAGCAGTACTTC. Its translation: CASSVGDTMVVEQYF. J is TRBJ2-7 and V is TRBV5-8; a weak D match, TRBD1 (6 bases). Deletions cut 5 bases from V and 7 bases from J, with 22 bases between. CDR1 and CDR2 (germline): SGHTS, YDEGEE. The CDR3 length is 15 residues.

The V gene is TRBV25-1, the J gene TRBJ1-2; D is uncertain. V gave up 8 bases and J gave up 3 bases, with 7 bases separating them. Germline values: CDR1 MGHDK, CDR2 SYGVNS. The CDR3 is made up of 11 amino acids. In nucleotides, the CDR3 is TGTGCCAGCTTCTCGTACTATGGCTACACCTTC. Protein: CASFSYYGYTF.

J is TRBJ1-2 and V is TRBV6-1, with 9 bases aligning to TRBD1. The CDR3 spans 15 residues. Germline CDR1 reads MNHNS; CDR2 reads SASEGT. Unmatched junction bases numbered 13, after V lost 1 base and J lost 13 bases. In DNA, the CDR3 is TGTGCCAGCAGTGAAGGAAGCCCTGGACAGGGGAGTTTCACCTTC. Protein: CASSEGSPGQGSFTF.

The chain combines TRBV7-9 with TRBJ2-7; D not resolved. V lost 1 base and J lost 5, with 6 bases in between. The CDR3 runs to 12 residues. The germline V gene encodes CDR1 SEHNR and CDR2 FQNEAQ (reference sequence). CDR3 loop: CASSLEADEQYF. In DNA, the CDR3 is TGTGCCAGCAGCTTAGAGGCTGACGAGCAGTACTTC.

With respect to this clone: A far more abundant clone sits one base away, making this likely a read error. The chain combines TRBV13 with TRBJ2-3, with unresolved D. V gave up 0 bases and J gave up 4 bases, with 11 bases separating them. CDR1 PRHDT and CDR2 FYEKMQ come from the germline V gene (reference sequence). This CDR3 comprises 15 residues. The CDR3 DNA sequence: TGTGCCAGCAGCTTAGGGGGGTCTTTCGCAGATACGCAGTATTTT. Its translation is CASSLGGSFADTQYF.

This chain links TRBV11-2 with TRBJ2-5; D may correspond to TRBD1 or TRBD2 (5 bases each). Germline-derived CDR1 and CDR2 are SGHAT and FQNNGV. Trimming removed 5 bases from V and 0 bases from J, with 7 bases in between. This CDR3 has 13 amino acids. CDR3 residues: CASSPGHQETQYF. In DNA form, the CDR3 reads TGTGCCAGCAGCCCGGGACACCAAGAGACCCAGTACTTC. The whole variable domain, filled in from reference TRBV11-2 and TRBJ2-5, reads EAGVAQSPRYKIIEKRQSVAFWCNPISGHATLYWYQQILGQGPKLLIQFQNNGVVDDSQLPKDRFSAERLKGVDSTLKIQPAKLEDSAVYLCASSPGHQETQYFGPGTRLLVL.

Note on this clone: A far larger clone lies a single base away; this is likely a read error. This chain connects TRBV7-8 to TRBJ2-5; D not resolved. V lost 1 base, J lost 4 bases, and 19 bases lay in between. CDR1 and CDR2 (germline): SGHVS, FQNEAQ. The CDR3 spans 17 residues. CDR3 amino acids: CASSLVSCGLRGETQYF. The CDR3 DNA sequence: TGTGCCAGCAGCTTAGTCTCGTGTGGGTTGAGAGGAGAGACCCAGTACTTC.

The genes are TRBV6-5 and TRBJ2-7, with TRBD2 identical over 9 bases. The CDR3 runs 16 residues. J gave up 4 bases and V 2 bases, and 9 bases lay outside the gene matches. Germline loops: CDR1 MNHEY, CDR2 SVGAGI. The CDR3 reads CASSYGSREGGYEQYF. DNA for the CDR3: TGTGCCAGCAGTTACGGGTCGCGGGAGGGCGGTTACGAGCAGTACTTC.

V usage is TRBV30 and J usage is TRBJ2-5; D unclear. Looked up from germline, CDR1 is GTSNPN and CDR2 is SVGIG (reference sequence). Between the trimmed V and J ends, which lost 3 bases and 1 base, there was a span of 6 bases. This CDR3 contains 12 residues. The CDR3 sequence: CAWRRFQETQYF. The CDR3 DNA sequence: TGTGCCTGGAGACGGTTCCAAGAGACCCAGTACTTC.

This clone was seen a few times. A far larger clone is just one base off, so this is likely a read error. The genes are TRBV6-6 and TRBJ1-1; D unresolved. This CDR3 contains 14 residues. Germline assignment: CDR1 MNHNY and CDR2 SVGAGI (reference sequence). V lost 7 bases and J 3 bases, leaving 15 bases between the germline ends. As DNA, the CDR3 is TGTGCCAGCATATCCTATCTGGAGGACACTGAAGCTTTCTTT. Its protein product is CASISYLEDTEAFF.

The chain uses TRBV11-2 and TRBJ1-1; TRBD1 agrees at 7 bases. V was pared by 6 bases and J by 3 bases, with 7 bases of the junction left unmatched. The CDR3 extends over 14 amino acids. Germline V lookup: CDR1 SGHAT, CDR2 FQNNGV. CDR3 nucleotide sequence: TGTGCCAGCAGAACCGCAGGGGGGTACACTGAAGCTTTCTTT. The encoded protein is CASRTAGGYTEAFF.

With respect to this clone: A far bigger clonotype differs at one base, so this is likely a read error. The chain joins TRBV27 to TRBJ1-5, with D perhaps TRBD1 (6 bases). V dropped 5 bases and J dropped 2 bases, with 13 bases sitting between them. The CDR3 contains 15 residues. CDR1 is MNHEY, CDR2 SMNVEV, per germline (reference sequence). The CDR3 loop is CASSPGSGGNQPQHF. Written as DNA, the CDR3 is TGTGCCAGCAGTCCCGGATCAGGGGGCAATCAGCCCCAGCATTTT.

This clone was detected once. The CDR3 coding sequence is TGTGCCAGCAGCTTATCAGCTGGAAGTCAGTACGAGCAGTACTTC. It specifies CASSLSAGSQYEQYF. The J gene is TRBJ2-7, the V gene TRBV7-3, with D unclear. Looked up from germline, CDR1 is SGHTA and CDR2 is FQGTGA. The CDR3 is 15 amino acids. V was trimmed by 2 bases and J by 4 bases, leaving 15 bases between them.

This chain connects TRBV19 to TRBJ1-2; a weak D match, TRBD1 (5 bases). Trimming pared 5 bases from V and 0 bases from J, leaving 13 bases between. CDR3 length: 15 amino acids. Germline CDR1 reads LNHDA; CDR2 reads SQIVND (reference sequence). Written as DNA, the CDR3 is TGTGCCAGTAGTCTTCAGGGTCCCGCTAACTATGGCTACACCTTC. Its translation: CASSLQGPANYGYTF.

This clone was seen only once. The genes are TRBV29-1 and TRBJ2-5; 8 bases line up with TRBD1. Germline V gives CDR1 SQVTM, CDR2 ANQGSEA. V lost 4 bases, J lost 9 bases, and 13 bases stayed unmatched. This CDR3 comprises 14 residues. CDR3 sequence reads: CSVVWDRMFGPQYF. The CDR3 DNA sequence: TGCAGCGTTGTTTGGGACAGGATGTTCGGACCCCAGTACTTC.

Worth noting for this clone: Different DNA sequences within this sample yield the same CDR3. This chain links TRBV6-1 with TRBJ1-1, with D maybe TRBD1 (6 bases). The germline V gene has CDR1 MNHNS and CDR2 SASEGT. V lost 3 bases and J lost 1, with 12 bases in between. CDR3 length: 15 residues. Here the CDR3 DNA reads TGTGCCAGCAGTGACTGGGGGCGCGAGAACACTGAAGCTTTCTTT. As protein: CASSDWGRENTEAFF.